The clone carrying this T cell receptor beta chain appeared once. The antigen is not known. This cohort consisted of healthy bone marrow donors. The CDR3 runs 16 residues. The germline gives CDR1 SGHRS, CDR2 YFSETQ. V was pared by 4 bases and J by 3 bases, with 19 bases between. These data belong to a study of cytomegalovirus exposure and HLA in healthy donors. Vbeta (60) and Jbeta (13) primers were used in the PCR. Profiling relied on immunoSEQ multiplex PCR, and the TCRdb table lists in-frame clones only, not all of them. The sample lists over 100,000 clones; 77% were seen once. Study-wide findings and caveats: The authors reported that TCR beta sequences could predict HLA-A and HLA-B alleles. These predictions were accurate for most subjects in the first cohort. There were some public TCRs occurring in many donors, but most TCR sequences were rare. A previous analysis found most TCR beta V segments productive roughly 90% or roughly 30% of the time.

The sequence was obtained from a male donor in good health and CMV-seropositive. Sequenced material: PBMCs. The chain has TRBV5-1 and TRBJ2-5; a possible D gene is TRBD1 (5 bases). This CDR3 reads CASSRGSSGQEETQYF. The CDR3 DNA sequence: TGCGCCAGCAGCCGCGGCAGTTCAGGGCAGGAAGAGACCCAGTACTTC.